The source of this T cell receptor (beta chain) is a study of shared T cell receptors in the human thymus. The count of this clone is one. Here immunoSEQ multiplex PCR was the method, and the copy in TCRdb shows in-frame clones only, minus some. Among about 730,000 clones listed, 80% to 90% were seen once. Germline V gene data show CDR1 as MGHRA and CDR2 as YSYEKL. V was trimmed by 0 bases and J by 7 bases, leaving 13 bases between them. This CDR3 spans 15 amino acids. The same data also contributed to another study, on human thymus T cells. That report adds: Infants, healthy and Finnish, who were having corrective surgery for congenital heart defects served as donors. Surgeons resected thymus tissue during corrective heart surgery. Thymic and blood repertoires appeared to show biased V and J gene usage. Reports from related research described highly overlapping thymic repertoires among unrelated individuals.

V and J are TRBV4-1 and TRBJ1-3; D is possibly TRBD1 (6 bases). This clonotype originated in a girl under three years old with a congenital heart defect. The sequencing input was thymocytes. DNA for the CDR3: TGCGCCAGCAGCCAAGAACGGTCCAGGGGCAACACCATATATTTT. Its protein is CASSQERSRGNTIYF.